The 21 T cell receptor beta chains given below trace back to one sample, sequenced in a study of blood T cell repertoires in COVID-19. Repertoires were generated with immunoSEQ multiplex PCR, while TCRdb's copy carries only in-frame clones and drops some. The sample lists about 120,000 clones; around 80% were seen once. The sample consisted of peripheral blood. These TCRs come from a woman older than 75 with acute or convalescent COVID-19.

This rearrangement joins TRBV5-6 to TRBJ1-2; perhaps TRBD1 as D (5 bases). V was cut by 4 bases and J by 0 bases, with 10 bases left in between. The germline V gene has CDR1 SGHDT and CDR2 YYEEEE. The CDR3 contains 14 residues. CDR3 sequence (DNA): TGTGCCAGCAGCCCCTCAGGGACTAACTATGGCTACACCTTC. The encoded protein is CASSPSGTNYGYTF.

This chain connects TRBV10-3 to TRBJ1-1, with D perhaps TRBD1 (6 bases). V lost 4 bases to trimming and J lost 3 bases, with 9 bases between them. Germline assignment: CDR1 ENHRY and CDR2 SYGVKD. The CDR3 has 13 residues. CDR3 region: CAISVAGDTEAFF. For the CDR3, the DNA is TGTGCCATCAGTGTGGCAGGGGACACTGAAGCTTTCTTT.

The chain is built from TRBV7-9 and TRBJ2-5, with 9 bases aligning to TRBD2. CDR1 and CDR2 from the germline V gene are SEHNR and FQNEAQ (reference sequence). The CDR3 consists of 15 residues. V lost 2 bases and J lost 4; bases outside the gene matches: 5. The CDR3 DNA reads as TGTGCCAGCAGCTTACCAGCGGGGGGAGGAGAGACCCAGTACTTC. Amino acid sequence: CASSLPAGGGETQYF.

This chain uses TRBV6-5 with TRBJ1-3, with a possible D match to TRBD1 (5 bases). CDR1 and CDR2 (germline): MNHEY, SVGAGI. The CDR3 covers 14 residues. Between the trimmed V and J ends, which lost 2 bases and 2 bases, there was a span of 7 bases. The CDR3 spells CASSYDSTGNTIYF. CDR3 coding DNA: TGTGCCAGCAGTTACGACAGTACTGGAAACACCATATATTTT.

The CDR3 sequence is CASRSDRDPTYEQYF. The CDR3 DNA follows: TGTGCCAGCAGATCGGACAGAGACCCTACCTACGAGCAGTACTTC. The genes are TRBV7-9 and TRBJ2-7; maybe TRBD1 (6 bases). Germline V CDR1 and CDR2: SEHNR, FQNEAQ (reference sequence). This CDR3 has 15 residues. Trimming stripped 6 bases from V and 2 bases from J, with 17 bases between.

The CDR3 DNA reads as TGTGCCAGCAGCTTACGCACCCCCCTGGGGGCTGGGGAGACCCAGTACTTC. Amino acid sequence: CASSLRTPLGAGETQYF. The V and J genes are TRBV13 and TRBJ2-5; tentatively, D is TRBD1 (6 bases). There are 17 residues in the CDR3. The germline CDR1 and CDR2 sequences are PRHDT and FYEKMQ (reference sequence). Trimming removed 2 bases at V and 5 bases at J, with 21 bases between.

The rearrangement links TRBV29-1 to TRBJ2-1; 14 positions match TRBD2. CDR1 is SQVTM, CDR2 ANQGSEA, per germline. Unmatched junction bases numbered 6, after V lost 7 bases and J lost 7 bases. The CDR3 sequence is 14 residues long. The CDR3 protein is CSGLGTSGRNEQFF. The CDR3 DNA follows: TGCAGCGGACTTGGGACTAGCGGGAGAAATGAGCAGTTCTTC.

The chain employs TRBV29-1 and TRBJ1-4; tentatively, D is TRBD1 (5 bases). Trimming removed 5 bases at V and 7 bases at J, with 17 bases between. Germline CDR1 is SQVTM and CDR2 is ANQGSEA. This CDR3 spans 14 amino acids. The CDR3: CSVFSTVGSEKLFF. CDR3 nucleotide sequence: TGCAGCGTTTTCTCGACAGTTGGTAGTGAAAAACTGTTTTTT.

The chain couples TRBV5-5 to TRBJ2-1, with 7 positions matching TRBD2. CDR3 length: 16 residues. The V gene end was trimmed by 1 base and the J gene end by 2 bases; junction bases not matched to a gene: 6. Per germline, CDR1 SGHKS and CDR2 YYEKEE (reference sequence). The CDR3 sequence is CASSLRLAPTYNEQFF. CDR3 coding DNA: TGTGCCAGCAGCTTGCGACTAGCCCCAACCTACAATGAGCAGTTCTTC.

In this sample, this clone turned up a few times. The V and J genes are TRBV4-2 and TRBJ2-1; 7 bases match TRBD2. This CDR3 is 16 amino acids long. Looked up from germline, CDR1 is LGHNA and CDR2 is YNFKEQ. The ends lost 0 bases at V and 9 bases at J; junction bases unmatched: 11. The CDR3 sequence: CASSQDTSVTGSEQFF. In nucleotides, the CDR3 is TGTGCCAGCAGCCAAGACACTAGCGTTACAGGAAGTGAGCAGTTCTTC.

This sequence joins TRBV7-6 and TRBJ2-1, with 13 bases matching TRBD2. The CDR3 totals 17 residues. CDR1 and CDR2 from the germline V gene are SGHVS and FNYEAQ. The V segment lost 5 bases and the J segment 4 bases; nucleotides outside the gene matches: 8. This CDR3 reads CASSPRLAGGEYNEQFF. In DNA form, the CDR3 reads TGTGCCAGCAGCCCCCGACTAGCGGGGGGTGAGTACAATGAGCAGTTCTTC.

This CDR3 is CASSSPGRGEQFF. The CDR3 DNA follows: TGCGCCAGCAGCTCCCCCGGGAGGGGTGAGCAGTTCTTC. The rearrangement uses TRBV5-1 and TRBJ2-1; TRBD2 agrees at 8 bases. This CDR3 region has 13 residues. Trimming removed 3 bases from V and 9 bases from J; junction bases left unmatched: 5. Per germline, CDR1 SGHRS and CDR2 YFSETQ.

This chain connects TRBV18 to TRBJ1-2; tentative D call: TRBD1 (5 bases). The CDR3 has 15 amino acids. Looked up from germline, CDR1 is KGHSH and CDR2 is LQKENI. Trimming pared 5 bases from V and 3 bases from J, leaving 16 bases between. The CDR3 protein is CASSSGTRGDYGYTF. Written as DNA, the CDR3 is TGTGCCAGCTCATCCGGGACTCGGGGTGACTATGGCTACACCTTC.

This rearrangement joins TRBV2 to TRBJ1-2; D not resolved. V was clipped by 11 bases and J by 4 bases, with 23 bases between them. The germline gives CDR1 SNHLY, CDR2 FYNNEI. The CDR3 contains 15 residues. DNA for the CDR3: TGTGCCGGACTTGGAGGCACGGACGGGAGCTATGGCTACACCTTC. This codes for CAGLGGTDGSYGYTF.

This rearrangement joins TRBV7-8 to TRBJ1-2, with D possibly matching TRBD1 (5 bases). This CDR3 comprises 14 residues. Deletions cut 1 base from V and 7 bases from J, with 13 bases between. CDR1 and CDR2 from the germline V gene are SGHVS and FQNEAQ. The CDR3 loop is CASSLVGRAPGYTF. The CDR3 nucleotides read TGTGCCAGCAGCTTAGTGGGCAGGGCCCCTGGCTACACCTTC.

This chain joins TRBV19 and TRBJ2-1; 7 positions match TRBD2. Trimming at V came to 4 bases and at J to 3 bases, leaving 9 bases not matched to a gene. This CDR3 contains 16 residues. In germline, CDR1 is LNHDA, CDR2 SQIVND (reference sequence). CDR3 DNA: TGTGCCAGTAGTACCAGACCGGGAGGAAACTACAATGAGCAGTTCTTC. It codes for CASSTRPGGNYNEQFF.

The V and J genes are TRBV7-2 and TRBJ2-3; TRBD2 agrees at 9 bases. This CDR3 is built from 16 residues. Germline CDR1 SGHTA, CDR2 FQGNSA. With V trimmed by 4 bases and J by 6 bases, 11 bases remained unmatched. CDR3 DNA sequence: TGTGCCAGCAGCTCGGGCGCGGGAGGGTTTATGGATACGCAGTATTTT. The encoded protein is CASSSGAGGFMDTQYF.

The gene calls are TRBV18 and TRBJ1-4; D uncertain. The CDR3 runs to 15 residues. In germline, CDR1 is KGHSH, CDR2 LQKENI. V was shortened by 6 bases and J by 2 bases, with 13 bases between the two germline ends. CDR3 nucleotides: TGTGCCAGCTCGAAGGCCCGAGGGACTAATGAAAAACTGTTTTTT. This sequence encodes CASSKARGTNEKLFF. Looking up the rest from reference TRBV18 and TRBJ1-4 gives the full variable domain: NAGVMQNPRHLVRRRGQEARLRCSPMKGHSHVYWYRQLPEEGLKFMVYLQKENIIDESGMPKERFSAEFPKEGPSILRIQQVVRGDSAAYFCASSKARGTNEKLFFGSGTQLSVL.

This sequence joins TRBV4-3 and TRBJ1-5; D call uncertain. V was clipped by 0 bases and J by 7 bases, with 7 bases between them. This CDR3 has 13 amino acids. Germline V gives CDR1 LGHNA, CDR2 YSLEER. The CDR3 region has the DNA TGCGCCAGCAGCCAAGATCTGAGGCAGCCCCAGCATTTT. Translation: CASSQDLRQPQHF.

CDR3 DNA sequence: TGTGCCAGCAGCTTTAGAGGAAACCATGAAAAACTGTTTTTT. It codes for CASSFRGNHEKLFF. The rearrangement links TRBV11-1 to TRBJ1-4; D ambiguous. The germline V gene has CDR1 SGHAT and CDR2 FQDESV (reference sequence). Trimming shortened V by 3 bases and J by 6 bases, and 11 bases separated the two germline ends. The CDR3 has 14 amino acids.

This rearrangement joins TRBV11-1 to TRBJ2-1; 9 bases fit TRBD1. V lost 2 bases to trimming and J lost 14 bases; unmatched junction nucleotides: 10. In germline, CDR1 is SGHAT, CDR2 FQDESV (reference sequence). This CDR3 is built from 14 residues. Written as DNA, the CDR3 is TGTGCCAGCAGCTTAAGACCCACAGGGGGCGAGGAGTTCTTC. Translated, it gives CASSLRPTGGEEFF.